The sequence of this TCR beta chain was determined in a study of breast tumors, draining lymph nodes, adjacent tissues. Overall study findings and caveats: Most tumor T cells seemingly derive from lymph node, then expand in tumor. Tumor and nontumor repertoires were significantly more similar in luminal-like than in basal-like breast cancer. Tumor TCR diversity was below lymph nodes but above nontumor tissue.

Breast cancer patients provided tissue from their axillary draining lymph nodes. The CDR3 spans 14 residues. Trimming took off 4 bases at V and 3 bases at J, with 6 bases between the two ends. Germline V gene data show CDR1 as KGHDR and CDR2 as SFDVKD. Using its own MiXCR run on the multiplex PCR reads, TCRdb lists one record per CDR3 protein. The table has some 150,000 distinct CDR3 sequences, about a fifth seen once. This clonotype was observed at least ten times. As yet, its antigen is unknown. The receptor was derived from a female donor with breast cancer. Some clones in this sample may be carry-over from other donors' samples. The material sequenced was axillary lymph node tissue. V gene TRBV24-1 combines with J gene TRBJ2-6; maybe TRBD1 (6 bases). Written as DNA, the CDR3 is TGTGCCACCAGTGACAGGGGTGGGGCCAACGTCCTGACTTTC. This sequence encodes CATSDRGGANVLTF.